A selection of T cell receptor beta chains follows, all from one sample in a study of vaccination effects on CD4 cells after COVID-19. No antigen has been identified for these receptors. The table came from immunoSEQ multiplex PCR; TCRdb's copy has only in-frame clones and leaves some out. This table holds 20,000 to 25,000 clones, around 66% found once. Sequencing used CD4+ T cells from PBMCs cultured with HCoV-229E spike peptides, obtained before COVID-19 vaccination. These receptors were obtained from a human donor who received a COVID-19 vaccine. The CDR3 runs from the conserved cysteine through the conserved F or W. D genes are given only for firm matches.

d_gene,j_gene,v_gene,CDR3nt,CDR3aa
TRBD2,TRBJ2-1,TRBV6-4,TGTGCCAGCAGAAGGCTAGCGGGAGATTACAATGAGCAGTTCTTC,CASRRLAGDYNEQFF
-,TRBJ1-1,TRBV5-1,TGCGCCAGCAGCTTCGAGGGAGGTCGGTCAGGGGACACTGAAGCTTTCTTT,CASSFEGGRSGDTEAFF
TRBD1,TRBJ2-2,TRBV6-5,TGTGCCAGCAGGGGACAGGGGGACACCGGGGAGCTGTTTTTT,CASRGQGDTGELFF
-,TRBJ1-1,TRBV29-1,TGCAGCGTTGTGGTACAGGGCATGAACACTGAAGCTTTCTTT,CSVVVQGMNTEAFF
TRBD1,TRBJ1-2,TRBV5-1,TGCGCCAGCAGCCCCACAGGGGGTGTTGGCTACACCTTC,CASSPTGGVGYTF
-,TRBJ1-3,TRBV7-9,TGTGCCAGCACCACATTGAACAGCTTCGTCTCTGGAAACACCATATATTTT,CASTTLNSFVSGNTIYF
TRBD1,TRBJ1-1,TRBV29-1,TGCAGCGCTGAGACAGGGGAGGGCACTGAAGCTTTCTTT,CSAETGEGTEAFF
-,TRBJ1-2,TRBV18,TGTGCCAGCTCACCAGACCAGCGCTATGGCTACACCTTC,CASSPDQRYGYTF
TRBD1,TRBJ2-5,TRBV27,TGTGCCAGCAGTCCGACAGGGAATGTGGAGACCCAGTACTTC,CASSPTGNVETQYF
-,TRBJ1-1,TRBV9,TGTGCCAGCAGCGTGGGTACAGCCAACACTGAAGCTTTCTTT,CASSVGTANTEAFF
TRBD1,TRBJ1-1,TRBV5-4,TGTGCCAACAGGGGTGACGCCGTCATCGCGGCTGAAGCTTTCTTT,CANRGDAVIAAEAFF
-,TRBJ2-2,TRBV4-1,TGCGCCAGCAGCCAAGAATCCCTAAACACCGGGGAGCTGTTTTTT,CASSQESLNTGELFF
-,TRBJ2-3,TRBV5-1,TGCGCCAGCAGCTTGGGGCGCCGGACGTCCTTAGATACGCAGTATTTT,CASSLGRRTSLDTQYF
-,TRBJ2-3,TRBV24-1,TGTGCCACCAAGGGGGTCACAGATACGCAGTATTTT,CATKGVTDTQYF
-,TRBJ1-1,TRBV2,TGTGCCAGCAGTGAACAGGGCCTGAACACTGAAGCTTTCTTT,CASSEQGLNTEAFF